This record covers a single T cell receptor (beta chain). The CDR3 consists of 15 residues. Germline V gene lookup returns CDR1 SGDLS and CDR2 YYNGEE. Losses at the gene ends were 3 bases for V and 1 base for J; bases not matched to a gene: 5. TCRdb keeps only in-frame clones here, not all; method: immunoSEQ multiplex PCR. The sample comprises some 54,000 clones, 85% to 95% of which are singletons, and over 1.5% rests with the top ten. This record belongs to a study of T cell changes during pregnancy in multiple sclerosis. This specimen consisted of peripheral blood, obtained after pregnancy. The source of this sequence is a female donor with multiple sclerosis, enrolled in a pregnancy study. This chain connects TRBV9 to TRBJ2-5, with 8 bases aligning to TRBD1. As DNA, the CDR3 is TGTGCCAGCAGCGCAAGGACAGGGCCCCAAGAGACCCAGTACTTC. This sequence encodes CASSARTGPQETQYF.